These T cell receptor beta chains were read from a single sample in a study of cytomegalovirus exposure and HLA in healthy donors. Using immunoSEQ multiplex PCR, the repertoire was profiled, and TCRdb retains in-frame clones only, with some absent. This table holds 35,000 to 45,000 clones, 60% to 80% found once. The sequenced material came from PBMCs. All receptors derive from a woman in her twenties or thirties in good health and CMV-seropositive. Each CDR3 is given with its conserved first and last residue. A D gene is named only where the DNA matches it firmly. Part of the rows lack a size; the others show once, few, many or a class for expanded clones.

TRBD1,once,TRBJ2-7,TRBV11-2,TGTGCCAGCAGCTCAGGGACAGGCAATACCTACGAGCAGTACTTC,CASSSGTGNTYEQYF
TRBD1,.,TRBJ1-2,TRBV18,TGTGCCAGCTCACCTCCCGGGACAGGGGGTGGGTATGGCTACACCTTC,CASSPPGTGGGYGYTF
TRBD2,.,TRBJ2-3,TRBV7-9,TGTTCCTTGACTAGCCCTCCAGATACGCAGTATTTT,CSLTSPPDTQYF
TRBD1,once,TRBJ1-4,TRBV25-1,TGTGCCAGCAGTGAAGCCGGGACAGGGTTGGGAAAACTGTTTTTT,CASSEAGTGLGKLFF
.,.,TRBJ1-1,TRBV19,TGTGCCAGTAGTCCGGGAGGTCCAGGAACGAACACTGAAGCTTTCTTT,CASSPGGPGTNTEAFF
TRBD1,once,TRBJ1-6,TRBV7-9,TGTGCCAGCAGCAGCCGACAGGGGACGAATTCACCCCTCCACTTT,CASSSRQGTNSPLHF
.,.,TRBJ1-2,TRBV25-1,TGTGCCAGCAGTCCAGGGGATCTTTTCGCTGGCTACACCTTC,CASSPGDLFAGYTF
TRBD1,few,TRBJ2-5,TRBV5-1,TGCGCCAGCAGCTCCGGACAGGGCCAAGAGACCCAGTACTTC,CASSSGQGQETQYF
TRBD1,.,TRBJ2-7,TRBV7-2,TGTGCCAGCAGCTTAGCAAATACAGGGGGCTACGAGCAGTACTTC,CASSLANTGGYEQYF
TRBD1,.,TRBJ2-1,TRBV15,TGTGCCCCCAGCAGAGAAAGGGGGCCAGGGGACAATGAGCAGTTCTTC,CAPSRERGPGDNEQFF
TRBD2,once,TRBJ2-2,TRBV2,TGTGCCACCCTTAGCGGGGAGAACACCGGGGAGCTGTTTTTT,CATLSGENTGELFF
TRBD1,.,TRBJ1-2,TRBV27,TGTGCCAGCAGTTCGACAGGGGGCGCCTATGGCTACACCTTC,CASSSTGGAYGYTF
TRBD1,.,TRBJ2-7,TRBV2,TGTGCCAGCAGTGAGGTTCCAGGGGGCGAGCAGTACTTC,CASSEVPGGEQYF
TRBD2,.,TRBJ2-3,TRBV5-1,TGCGCCAGCAGCTCACTAGCGGGGGGCACAGATACGCAGTATTTT,CASSSLAGGTDTQYF
TRBD1,.,TRBJ1-1,TRBV6-5,TGTGCCAGCAGTTACCCCGGCGGAGGGGGCTTCACTGAAGCTTTCTTT,CASSYPGGGGFTEAFF
.,few,TRBJ1-2,TRBV28,TGTGCCAGCAGTCAGGGGAACTATGGCTACACCTTC,CASSQGNYGYTF
.,.,TRBJ2-7,TRBV18,TGTGCCAGCTCACCCGGCAGGGCCTGGGACGAGCAGTACTTC,CASSPGRAWDEQYF
TRBD1,.,TRBJ2-1,TRBV5-4,TGTGCCAGCAGCTGGGACAGGGTTACGGGGGAGCAGTTCTTC,CASSWDRVTGEQFF
TRBD2,.,TRBJ2-5,TRBV5-4,TGTGCCAGCAGCCACATGGGAGCGGGAGTTGAAAGAGAGACCCAGTACTTC,CASSHMGAGVERETQYF
TRBD2,.,TRBJ2-1,TRBV5-1,TGCGCCAGCAGGCGGGAGTCCTACAATGAGCAGTTCTTC,CASRRESYNEQFF
TRBD1,.,TRBJ1-5,TRBV7-8,TGTGCCAGCAGCGCGGACAGGGGGGGCAATCAGCCCCAGCATTTT,CASSADRGGNQPQHF
.,.,TRBJ2-2,TRBV14,TGTGCCAGCAGCACCCCAGCAGGGAAGGCCGGGGAGCTGTTTTTT,CASSTPAGKAGELFF
TRBD1,.,TRBJ2-7,TRBV7-3,TGTGCCAGCAGCACCGGGACAGGGTCTGGGGAGCAGTACTTC,CASSTGTGSGEQYF
.,.,TRBJ2-1,TRBV7-6,TGTGCCAGCAGCTTTTTAAACTACAATGAGCAGTTCTTC,CASSFLNYNEQFF
TRBD1,once,TRBJ2-7,TRBV6-1,TGTGCCAGCAGTGTTTCGACAGGGGACAGGAGCCTCGAGCAGTACTTC,CASSVSTGDRSLEQYF
TRBD2,.,TRBJ2-3,TRBV10-1,TGCGCCAGCAGCGGGGGGAAGCAGGCAGATACGCAGTATTTT,CASSGGKQADTQYF
TRBD1,.,TRBJ2-5,TRBV18,TGTGCCAGCTCACCAGGGACAGGGGATCCGAGAACCCAGTACTTC,CASSPGTGDPRTQYF
TRBD1,.,TRBJ1-1,TRBV6-5,TGTGCCAGCAGTTACGACAGGGGGGTCACTGAAGCTTTCTTT,CASSYDRGVTEAFF
.,.,TRBJ1-6,TRBV6-5,TGTGCCAGCAGCCACCGGGGGGGGATAAATTCACCCCTCCACTTT,CASSHRGGINSPLHF
TRBD2,few,TRBJ2-7,TRBV13,TGTGCCAGCAGGTATATGGCGGGAGGGCGGGAGCAGTACTTC,CASRYMAGGREQYF
.,.,TRBJ2-7,TRBV11-2,TGTGCCAGCAGCTTTCGGACAAACGAGCAGTACTTC,CASSFRTNEQYF
.,.,TRBJ1-4,TRBV18,TGTGCCAGCTCACCTTTTGATCCCGTCTCGGGGACTTCTCTGTTTTTT,CASSPFDPVSGTSLFF
TRBD2,.,TRBJ2-7,TRBV7-3,TGTGCCAGCACCGTGGGACTAGCGGGGGGTCTCGGGGAGGGGTTAGGCTACGAGCAGTACTTC,CASTVGLAGGLGEGLGYEQYF
TRBD2,.,TRBJ2-3,TRBV6-5,TGTGCCAGCAGCGCACGGGAGGGCCGAGGAGATACGCAGTATTTT,CASSAREGRGDTQYF
.,.,TRBJ1-1,TRBV4-2,TGTGCCAGCAGCTACGAGGGCTGGGACACTGAAGCTTTCTTT,CASSYEGWDTEAFF
.,.,TRBJ1-2,TRBV28,TGTGCCACGTTGGGGGGGCGAGATGGCTACACCTTC,CATLGGRDGYTF
.,.,TRBJ2-7,TRBV5-1,TGCGCCAGCAGCTTGGAACCGGGGATACCCTACGAGCAGTACTTC,CASSLEPGIPYEQYF